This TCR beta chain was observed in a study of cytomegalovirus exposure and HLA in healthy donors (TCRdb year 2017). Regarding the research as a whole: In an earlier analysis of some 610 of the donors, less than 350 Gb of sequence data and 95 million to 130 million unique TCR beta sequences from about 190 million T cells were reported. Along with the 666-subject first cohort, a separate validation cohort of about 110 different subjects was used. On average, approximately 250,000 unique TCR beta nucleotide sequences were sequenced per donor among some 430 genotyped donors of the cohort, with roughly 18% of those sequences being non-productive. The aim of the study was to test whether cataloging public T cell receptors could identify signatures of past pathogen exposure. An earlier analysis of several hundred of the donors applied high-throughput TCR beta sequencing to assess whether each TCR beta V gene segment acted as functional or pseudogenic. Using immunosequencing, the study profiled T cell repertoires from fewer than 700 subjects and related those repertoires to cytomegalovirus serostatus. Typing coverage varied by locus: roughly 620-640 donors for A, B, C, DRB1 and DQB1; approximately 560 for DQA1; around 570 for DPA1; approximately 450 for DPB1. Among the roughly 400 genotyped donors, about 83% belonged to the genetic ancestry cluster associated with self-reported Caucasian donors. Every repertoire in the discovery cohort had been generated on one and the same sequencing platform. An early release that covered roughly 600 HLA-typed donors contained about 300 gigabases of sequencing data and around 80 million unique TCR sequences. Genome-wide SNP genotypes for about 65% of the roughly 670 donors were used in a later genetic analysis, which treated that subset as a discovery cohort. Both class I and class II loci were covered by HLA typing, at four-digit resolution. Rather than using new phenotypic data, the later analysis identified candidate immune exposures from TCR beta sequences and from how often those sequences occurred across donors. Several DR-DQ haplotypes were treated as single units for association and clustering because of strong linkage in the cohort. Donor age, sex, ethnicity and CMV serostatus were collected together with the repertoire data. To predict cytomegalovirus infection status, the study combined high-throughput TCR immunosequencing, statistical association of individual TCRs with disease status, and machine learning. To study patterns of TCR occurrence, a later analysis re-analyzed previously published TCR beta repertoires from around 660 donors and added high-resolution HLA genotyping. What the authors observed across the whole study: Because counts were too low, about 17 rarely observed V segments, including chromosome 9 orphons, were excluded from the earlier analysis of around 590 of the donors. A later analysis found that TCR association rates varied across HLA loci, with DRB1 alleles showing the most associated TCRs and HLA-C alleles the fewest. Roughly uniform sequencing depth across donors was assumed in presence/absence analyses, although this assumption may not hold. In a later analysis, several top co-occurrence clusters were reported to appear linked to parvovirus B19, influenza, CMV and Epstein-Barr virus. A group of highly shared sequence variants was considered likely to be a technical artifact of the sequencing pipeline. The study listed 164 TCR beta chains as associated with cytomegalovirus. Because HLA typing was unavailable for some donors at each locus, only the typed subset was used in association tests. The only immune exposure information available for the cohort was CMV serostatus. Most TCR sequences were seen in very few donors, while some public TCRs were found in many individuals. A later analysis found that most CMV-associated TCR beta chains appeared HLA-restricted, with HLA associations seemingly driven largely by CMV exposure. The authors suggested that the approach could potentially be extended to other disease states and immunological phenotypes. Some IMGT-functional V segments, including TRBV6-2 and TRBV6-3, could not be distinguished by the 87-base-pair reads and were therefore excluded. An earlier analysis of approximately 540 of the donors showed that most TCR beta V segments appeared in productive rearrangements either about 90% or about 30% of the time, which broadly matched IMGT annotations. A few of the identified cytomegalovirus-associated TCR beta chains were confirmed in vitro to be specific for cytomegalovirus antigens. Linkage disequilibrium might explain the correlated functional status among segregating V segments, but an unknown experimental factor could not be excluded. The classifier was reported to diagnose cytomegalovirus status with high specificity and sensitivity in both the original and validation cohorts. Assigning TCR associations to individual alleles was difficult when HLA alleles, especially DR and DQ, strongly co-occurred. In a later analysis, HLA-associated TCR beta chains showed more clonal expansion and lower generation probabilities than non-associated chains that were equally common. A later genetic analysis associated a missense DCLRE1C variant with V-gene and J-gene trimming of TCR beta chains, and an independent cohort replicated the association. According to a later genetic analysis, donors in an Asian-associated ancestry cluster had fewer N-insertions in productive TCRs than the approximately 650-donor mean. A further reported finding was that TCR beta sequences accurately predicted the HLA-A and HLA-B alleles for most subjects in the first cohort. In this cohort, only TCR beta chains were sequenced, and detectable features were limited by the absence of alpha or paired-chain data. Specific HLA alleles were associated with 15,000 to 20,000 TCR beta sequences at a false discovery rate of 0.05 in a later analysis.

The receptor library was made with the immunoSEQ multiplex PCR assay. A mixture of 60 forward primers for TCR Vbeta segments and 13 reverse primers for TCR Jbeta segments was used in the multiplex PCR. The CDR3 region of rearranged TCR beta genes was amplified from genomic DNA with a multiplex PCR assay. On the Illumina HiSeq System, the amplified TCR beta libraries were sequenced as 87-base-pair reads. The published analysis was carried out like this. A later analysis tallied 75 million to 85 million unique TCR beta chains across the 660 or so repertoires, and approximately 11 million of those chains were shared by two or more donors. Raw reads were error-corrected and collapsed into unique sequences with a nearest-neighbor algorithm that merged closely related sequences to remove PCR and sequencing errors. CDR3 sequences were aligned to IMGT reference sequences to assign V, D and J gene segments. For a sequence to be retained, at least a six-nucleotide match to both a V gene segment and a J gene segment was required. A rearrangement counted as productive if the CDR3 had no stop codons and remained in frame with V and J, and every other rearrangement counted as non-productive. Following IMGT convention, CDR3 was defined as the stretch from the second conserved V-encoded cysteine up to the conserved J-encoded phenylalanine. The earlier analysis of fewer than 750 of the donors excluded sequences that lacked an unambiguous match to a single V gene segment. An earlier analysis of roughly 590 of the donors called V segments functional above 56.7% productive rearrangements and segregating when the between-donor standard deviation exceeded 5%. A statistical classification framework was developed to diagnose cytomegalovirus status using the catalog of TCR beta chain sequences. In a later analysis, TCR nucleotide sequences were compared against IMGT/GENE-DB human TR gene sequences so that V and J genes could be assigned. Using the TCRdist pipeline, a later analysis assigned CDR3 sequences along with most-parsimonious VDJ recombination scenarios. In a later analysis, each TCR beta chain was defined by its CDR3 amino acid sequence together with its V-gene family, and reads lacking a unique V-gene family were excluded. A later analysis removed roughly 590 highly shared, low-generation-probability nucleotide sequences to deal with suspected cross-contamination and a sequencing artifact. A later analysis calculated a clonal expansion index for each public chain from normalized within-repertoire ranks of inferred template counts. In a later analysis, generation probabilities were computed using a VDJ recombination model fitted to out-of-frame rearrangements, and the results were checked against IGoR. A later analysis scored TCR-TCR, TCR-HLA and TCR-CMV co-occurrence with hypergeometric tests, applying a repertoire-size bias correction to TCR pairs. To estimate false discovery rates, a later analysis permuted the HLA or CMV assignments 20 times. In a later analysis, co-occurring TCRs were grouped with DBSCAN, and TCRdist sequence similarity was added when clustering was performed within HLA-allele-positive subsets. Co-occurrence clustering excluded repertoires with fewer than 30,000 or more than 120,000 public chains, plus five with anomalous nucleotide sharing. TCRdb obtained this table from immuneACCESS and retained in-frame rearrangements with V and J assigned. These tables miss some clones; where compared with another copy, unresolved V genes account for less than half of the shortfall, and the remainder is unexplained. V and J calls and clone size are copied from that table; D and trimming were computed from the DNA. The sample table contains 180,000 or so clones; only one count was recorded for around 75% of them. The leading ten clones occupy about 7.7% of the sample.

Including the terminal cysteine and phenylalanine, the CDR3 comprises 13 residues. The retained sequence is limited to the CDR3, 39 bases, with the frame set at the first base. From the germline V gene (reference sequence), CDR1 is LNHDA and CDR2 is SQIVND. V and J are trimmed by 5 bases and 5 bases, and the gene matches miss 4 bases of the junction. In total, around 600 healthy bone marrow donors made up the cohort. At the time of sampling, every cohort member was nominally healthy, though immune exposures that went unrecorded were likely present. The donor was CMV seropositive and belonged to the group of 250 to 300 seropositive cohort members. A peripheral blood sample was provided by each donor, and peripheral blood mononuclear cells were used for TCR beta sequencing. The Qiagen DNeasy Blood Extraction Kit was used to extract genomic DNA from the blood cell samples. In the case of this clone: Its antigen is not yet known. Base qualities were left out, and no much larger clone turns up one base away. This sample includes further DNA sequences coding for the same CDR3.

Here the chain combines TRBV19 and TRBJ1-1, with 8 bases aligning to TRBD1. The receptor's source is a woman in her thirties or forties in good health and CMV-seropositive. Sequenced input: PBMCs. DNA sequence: TGTGCCAGTAGTGGGACAGGCGGGACTGAAGCTTTCTTT. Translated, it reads CASSGTGGTEAFF.